The 32 T cell receptor beta chains reported below all come from one sample, sequenced in a study of post-analysis software for immune sequencing data. Study-level points and caveats: Relative to controls, patients had a few TRBV segments at higher frequency, with TRBV5-6, TRBV5-1 and TRBV20-1 among these.

TCR beta cDNA libraries had unique molecular identifiers. TCRdb re-derived calls from the PCR reads in MiXCR, one entry per CDR3 protein. The repertoire holds roughly 670,000 distinct CDR3 sequences, with around 64% as singletons. What these receptors recognize is not known. The specimen sequenced was blood. All receptors come from a girl between 2 and 10 years old with multiple sclerosis.

This rearrangement joins TRBV7-9 to TRBJ2-7; perhaps TRBD1 as D (5 bases). The V end lost 6 bases, the J end lost 6 bases, and 24 bases lay between the germline ends. This CDR3 has 16 residues. CDR1 and CDR2 from the germline V gene are SEHNR and FQNEAQ (reference sequence). The CDR3 region has the DNA TGTGCCAGCAGTCAAAGGGGTGGGGTCGGAGAGGCCGAGCAGTACTTC. Its protein product is CASSQRGGVGEAEQYF.

The rearrangement links TRBV20-1 to TRBJ2-1, with D possibly being TRBD2 (5 bases). Germline V lookup: CDR1 DFQATT, CDR2 SNEGSKA (reference sequence). Trimming left V 0 bases short and J 9 bases short, with 15 bases between. This CDR3 spans 14 amino acids. CDR3 nucleotide sequence: TGCAGTGCTAGAGACCCTATACTAGTTCCTGAGCAGTTCTTC. It encodes CSARDPILVPEQFF.

The genes are TRBV14 and TRBJ2-3; D gene uncertain. Germline V gives CDR1 SGHDN, CDR2 FVKESK. This CDR3 is built from 14 residues. Trimming pared 0 bases from V and 5 bases from J, leaving 9 bases between. Here the CDR3 DNA reads TGTGCCAGCAGCCAAGATCTTAAGAGAGATACGCAGTATTTT. It is translated as CASSQDLKRDTQYF.

The chain couples TRBV5-1 to TRBJ2-3; D is possibly TRBD1 or TRBD2 (5 bases each). The V end lost 7 bases, the J end lost 2 bases, and 23 bases lay between the germline ends. Germline V gene sequence: CDR1 SGHRS, CDR2 YFSETQ. CDR3 size: 17 residues. In DNA form, the CDR3 reads TGCGCCAGCCGACTCCTTCGACAGACTACCCTCACAGATACGCAGTATTTT. It encodes CASRLLRQTTLTDTQYF.

The chain recombines TRBV20-1 with TRBJ2-7, with TRBD2 matching 8 bases. The germline gives CDR1 DFQATT, CDR2 SNEGSKA (reference sequence). V lost 5 bases, J lost 5 bases, and 11 bases stayed unmatched. The CDR3 length is 14 residues. CDR3 nucleotide sequence: TGCAGTGCTCTGTCGGGGGGGGCCAAGAACGAGCAGTACTTC. This encodes CSALSGGAKNEQYF.

The chain has TRBV20-1 and TRBJ2-5; D possibly uses TRBD1 or TRBD2 (5 bases each). The CDR3 is 15 amino acids. CDR1 is DFQATT and CDR2 is SNEGSKA in the germline V gene (reference sequence). Trimming removed 0 bases at V and 5 bases at J, with 16 bases between. CDR3 in DNA: TGCAGTGCTAGAGATGGGGGAAGTAGAATGGAGACCCAGTACTTC. This codes for CSARDGGSRMETQYF.

The chain links TRBV6-2 or TRBV6-3 to TRBJ2-1; 9 nucleotides agree with TRBD2. V was pared by 6 bases and J by 3 bases, with 9 bases of the junction left unmatched. The CDR3 sequence is 16 residues long. Per germline, CDR1 MNHEY and CDR2 SVGEGT. In DNA form, the CDR3 reads TGTGCCAGCAGGAACTTAGCGGGAGTAATCTACAATGAGCAGTTCTTC. It is translated as CASRNLAGVIYNEQFF.

The gene calls are TRBV20-1 and TRBJ2-5, with TRBD1 as a possible D gene (5 bases). Germline loops: CDR1 DFQATT, CDR2 SNEGSKA (reference sequence). The V end lost 3 bases, the J end lost 5 bases, and 16 bases lay between the germline ends. The CDR3 is 14 residues long. CDR3 DNA: TGCAGTGCTAGGCCTCATAATTCAGGGGAGACCCAGTACTTC. This gives the protein CSARPHNSGETQYF.

This clonotype has just a few counts. V usage is TRBV7-3 and J usage is TRBJ2-3; TRBD2 is a possible D gene (6 bases). CDR1 is SGHTA and CDR2 is FQGTGA in the germline V gene. Trimming shortened V by 4 bases and J by 6 bases, and 14 bases separated the two germline ends. CDR3 length: 14 residues. CDR3 in DNA: TGTGCCAGCAGCTCCCAGGCGGGATCGGATACGCAGTATTTT. This gives the protein CASSSQAGSDTQYF. The full variable domain, in which reference TRBV7-3 and TRBJ2-3 provide the parts outside the CDR3, is GAGVSQTPSNKVTEKGKYVELRCDPISGHTALYWYRQSLGQGPEFLIYFQGTGAADDSGLPNDRFFAVRPEGSVSTLKIQRTERGDSAVYLCASSSQAGSDTQYFGPGTRLTVL.

The V gene is TRBV20-1, the J gene TRBJ2-7; 11 positions match TRBD2. Germline lookup yields CDR1 DFQATT and CDR2 SNEGSKA (reference sequence). The CDR3 consists of 17 residues. Trimming at V came to 2 bases and at J to 3 bases, leaving 12 bases not matched to a gene. CDR3 sequence (DNA): TGCAGTGCTAGACCACCTCAACGACTAGCGGGACACTACGAGCAGTACTTC. Translated: CSARPPQRLAGHYEQYF.

The V and J genes are TRBV10-3 and TRBJ2-3; 7 nucleotides align to TRBD1. Germline V CDR1 and CDR2: ENHRY, SYGVKD. There are 13 residues in the CDR3. The J segment lost 2 bases and the V segment lost 10 bases, leaving 6 bases of the junction unmatched. The CDR3 loop is CATLTGATDTQYF. Here the CDR3 DNA reads TGTGCCACACTTACAGGGGCCACAGATACGCAGTATTTT.

This chain links TRBV12-3 or TRBV12-4 with TRBJ2-1; D uncertain. Trimming removed 3 bases from V and 12 bases from J, with 21 bases in between. This CDR3 is built from 15 residues. The CDR3 DNA is TGTGCCAGCAGTTTCCACCTTAAGGAGTCGTCTTTGCAGTTCTTC. It encodes CASSFHLKESSLQFF.

The chain links TRBV29-1 to TRBJ1-1, with TRBD1 identical over 9 bases. The V gene's germline CDR1 is SQVTM and CDR2 ANQGSEA. This CDR3 comprises 13 residues. With V trimmed by 6 bases and J by 7 bases, 9 bases remained unmatched. The CDR3 spells CSVGQGHFSEAFF. The CDR3 nucleotides read TGCAGCGTGGGACAGGGTCATTTTAGTGAAGCTTTCTTT.

This clonotype was counted only a few times. The chain is built from TRBV20-1 and TRBJ2-7; either TRBD1 or TRBD2 may supply D (6 bases each). The CDR3 runs 14 residues. V was pared by 4 bases and J by 0 bases, with 13 bases between. CDR1 and CDR2 (germline): DFQATT, SNEGSKA (reference sequence). The CDR3 is CSATGALSSYEQYF. CDR3 sequence (DNA): TGCAGTGCTACGGGGGCCCTCAGCTCCTACGAGCAGTACTTC.

The chain couples TRBV5-1 to TRBJ2-3, with 8 bases fitting TRBD1. V trimming: 4 bases; J trimming: 5 bases; junction bases outside the gene matches: 9. Germline V CDR1 and CDR2: SGHRS, YFSETQ. CDR3 length: 15 residues. In DNA form, the CDR3 reads TGCGCCAGCAGCCTGGGCCAGGGGGCGAGAGATACGCAGTATTTT. This codes for CASSLGQGARDTQYF.

The sample holds one count of this clonotype. The chain carries TRBV5-1 and TRBJ2-1, with 7 positions matching TRBD1. V lost 2 bases and J lost 8; bases outside the gene matches: 10. CDR3 length: 15 residues. Germline V gene sequence: CDR1 SGHRS, CDR2 YFSETQ. The DNA for the CDR3 is TGCGCCAGCAGCTTAGAACTAGGGGGCTTGGATGAGCAGTTCTTC. It encodes CASSLELGGLDEQFF.

Regarding this clonotype: Sequence at one end of the junction differs from germline and may be a read error. The chain employs TRBV25-1 and TRBJ2-7; a possible D gene is TRBD2 (6 bases). The CDR3 consists of 16 residues. In germline, CDR1 is MGHDK, CDR2 SYGVNS. CDR3 sequence (DNA): TGTGCCGGCAGTGACTCTACTGGGGGGTACCTCACCGAGCAGTACTTC. Its protein is CAGSDSTGGYLTEQYF.

This clonotype was observed a few times. The chain uses TRBV7-7 and TRBJ2-1; a weak D match, TRBD2 (7 bases). Germline assignment: CDR1 SSHAT and CDR2 FNYEAQ (reference sequence). The CDR3 sequence is 15 residues long. V was cut by 1 base and J by 5 bases, with 12 bases left in between. DNA of the CDR3: TGTGCCAGCAGCTTAGGCGGGGGCCTTAACAATGAGCAGTTCTTC. Residues: CASSLGGGLNNEQFF.

The J gene is TRBJ1-4, the V gene TRBV7-9; unclear D gene. Trimming removed 5 bases from V and 8 bases from J, with 12 bases in between. This CDR3 region has 13 residues. Germline V gene data show CDR1 as SEHNR and CDR2 as FQNEAQ (reference sequence). This CDR3 reads CASSLGRKEKLFF. The CDR3 DNA is TGTGCCAGCAGCCTCGGACGAAAGGAAAAACTGTTTTTT.

The J gene is TRBJ1-2, the V gene TRBV11-2; D is uncertain. V lost 5 bases and J 5 bases, leaving 12 bases between the germline ends. CDR1 and CDR2 from the germline V gene are SGHAT and FQNNGV. The CDR3 runs to 13 residues. CDR3 loop: CASSAQVGYGYTF. DNA for the CDR3: TGTGCCAGCAGCGCGCAAGTGGGGTATGGCTACACCTTC.

This clonotype was detected only a few times. This chain connects TRBV2 to TRBJ2-3, with D tentatively TRBD2 (6 bases). Looked up from germline, CDR1 is SNHLY and CDR2 is FYNNEI. The CDR3 spans 15 residues. Trimming stripped 0 bases from V and 2 bases from J, with 9 bases between. The DNA of the CDR3 is TGTGCCAGCAGTGAAGCGGACTACGCCACAGATACGCAGTATTTT. Translating it yields CASSEADYATDTQYF.

Only a few counts were recorded for this clonotype. The rearrangement links TRBV29-1 to TRBJ2-4; D is possibly TRBD1 (5 bases). The DNA matches TRBJ2-5 better at its end, which makes the J call doubtful. The germline CDR1 and CDR2 sequences are SQVTM and ANQGSEA. The CDR3 spans 16 residues. CDR3 DNA sequence: TGCAGCGTTGAAGATGCCCGCCAGGGCCCCCAAGAGACCCAGTACTTC. Residues: CSVEDARQGPQETQYF.

Comment on this clonotype: At one end the junction does not follow the germline gene, possibly because of a read error. CDR3 loop: CGVVGTTRPYSYNEQFF. CDR3 nucleotides: TGCGGCGTTGTTGGGACTACCCGACCTTACTCCTACAATGAGCAGTTCTTC. V is TRBV29-1 and J is TRBJ2-1; the match to TRBD2 covers 7 bases. CDR1 is SQVTM and CDR2 is ANQGSEA in the germline V gene. The length of the CDR3 is 17 residues.

This clonotype was found a few times. This chain uses TRBV20-1 with TRBJ1-2; D call uncertain. The germline V gene has CDR1 DFQATT and CDR2 SNEGSKA (reference sequence). The V end was cut by 2 bases, the J end by 8 bases, with 15 bases between. The CDR3 spans 13 residues. DNA for the CDR3: TGCAGTGCTAGACCTACAACGGAGGAGGGCTACACCTTC. Protein sequence: CSARPTTEEGYTF.

The table lists this clonotype with a few counts. At one end the junction does not follow the germline gene, possibly because of a read error. The chain uses TRBV5-6 and TRBJ1-6; D not certain. The CDR3 consists of 12 residues. CDR1 SGHDT and CDR2 YYEEEE come from the germline V gene. CDR3 bases: TGTGCCGGCAGCTTACGGGATTCACCCCTCCACTTT. This encodes CAGSLRDSPLHF.

The rearrangement uses TRBV12-5 and TRBJ1-4; the D is unclear. Looked up from germline, CDR1 is LGHNT and CDR2 is FRNRAP. The CDR3 sequence is 12 residues long. V was cut by 4 bases and J by 13 bases, with 13 bases left in between. CDR3 region: CASGSALYRLFF. Here the CDR3 DNA reads TGTGCTAGTGGTTCGGCCCTGTATAGACTGTTTTTT. The complete variable domain, with remaining parts taken from reference TRBV12-5 and TRBJ1-4, reads DARVTQTPRHKVTEMGQEVTMRCQPILGHNTVFWYRQTMMQGLELLAYFRNRAPLDDSGMPKDRFSAEMPDATLATLKIQPSEPRDSAVYFCASGSALYRLFFGSGTQLSVL.

The CDR3 loop is CASSFYPGASGTYEQYF. Here the CDR3 DNA reads TGTGCCAGCAGCTTCTACCCCGGGGCTAGCGGGACCTACGAGCAGTACTTC. The chain is built from TRBV11-2 and TRBJ2-7, with 9 bases matching TRBD2. The CDR3 is 17 residues long. The germline gives CDR1 SGHAT, CDR2 FQNNGV. The trim removed 3 bases at V and 2 bases at J, leaving 11 bases unmatched.

This clonotype came up a few times. The chain couples TRBV12-3 or TRBV12-4 to TRBJ2-7; 9 bases fit TRBD2. This CDR3 region has 14 residues. Trimming took 8 bases from V and 3 from J; bases not matched to a gene: 8. The CDR3 here is CASGVAGVIYEQYF. The CDR3 nucleotides read TGTGCCAGCGGGGTAGCGGGAGTGATCTACGAGCAGTACTTC.

This clonotype came up a few times. CDR3 amino acids: CASSLFSGMSYNEQFF. CDR3 sequence (DNA): TGCGCCAGCAGCCTATTTAGCGGGATGAGTTACAATGAGCAGTTCTTC. The rearrangement joins TRBV4-1 to TRBJ2-1; 8 bases are a match to TRBD2. The germline gives CDR1 MGHRA, CDR2 YSYEKL. The CDR3 runs to 16 residues. V shed 4 bases and J 4 bases; nucleotides not matched to a gene: 9.

This chain uses TRBV4-2 with TRBJ1-1; 8 bases are shared with TRBD1. Germline V gene data show CDR1 as LGHNA and CDR2 as YNFKEQ. V trimming: 5 bases; J trimming: 3 bases; junction bases outside the gene matches: 5. CDR3 length: 14 residues. The CDR3 nucleotides read TGTGCCAGCAGCAACCAACAGGGGGACACTGAAGCTTTCTTT. Encoded protein: CASSNQQGDTEAFF.

This chain connects TRBV7-3 to TRBJ1-6; D is unresolved. CDR1 is SGHTA and CDR2 is FQGTGA in the germline V gene. The CDR3 contains 13 residues. Trimming cost V 1 base and J 6 bases, with 4 bases left between them. The CDR3 DNA sequence: TGTGCCAGCAGCTTAAAGAGTAATTCACCCCTCCACTTT. It codes for CASSLKSNSPLHF.

This clonotype was observed a few times. The V gene is TRBV6-6, the J gene TRBJ2-7; D uncertain. The CDR3 has 12 residues. CDR1 MNHNY and CDR2 SVGAGI come from the germline V gene (reference sequence). V was pared by 5 bases and J by 5 bases, with 10 bases between. CDR3 residues: CASSKLHDEQYF. The CDR3 nucleotides are TGTGCCAGCAGTAAGCTCCACGACGAGCAGTACTTC.